A single sample gave rise to the 4 T cell receptor beta chains below, sequenced in a study of blood T cell repertoires in COVID-19. Repertoires were generated with immunoSEQ multiplex PCR, while TCRdb's copy carries only in-frame clones and drops some. The sample lists about 42,000 clones, more than 75% occurring once. Sample: peripheral blood. The receptors stem from a man between 65 and 79 years old with active or convalescent COVID-19.

This clone was seen more than once but under ten times. This rearrangement joins TRBV4-2 to TRBJ2-1, with 8 bases fitting TRBD2. This CDR3 region has 17 residues. Germline CDR1 LGHNA, CDR2 YNFKEQ. V dropped 0 bases and J dropped 6; count of bases not matched to a gene: 10. The CDR3: CASSQDWYSGGPNEQFF. As DNA, the CDR3 is TGTGCCAGCAGCCAAGATTGGTACAGCGGGGGACCCAATGAGCAGTTCTTC.

The rearrangement joins TRBV7-2 to TRBJ2-1, with 8 bases lining up with TRBD1. This CDR3 is built from 15 residues. V trimming: 2 bases; J trimming: 0 bases; junction bases outside the gene matches: 0. Looked up from germline, CDR1 is SGHTA and CDR2 is FQGNSA. In DNA form, the CDR3 reads TGTGCCAGCAGCTTAACAGGGGGCTCCTACAATGAGCAGTTCTTC. Residues: CASSLTGGSYNEQFF.

The chain combines TRBV6-6 with TRBJ1-1; no clear D gene. CDR1 is MNHNY, CDR2 SVGAGI, per germline (reference sequence). CDR3 length equals 11 residues. V was clipped by 5 bases and J by 7 bases, with 8 bases between them. CDR3 protein: CASSREVEAFF. The CDR3 nucleotides are TGTGCCAGCAGTCGTGAGGTTGAAGCTTTCTTT.

In nucleotides, the CDR3 is TGTGCCAGCAAAAAGGACGGGGTTTATCAGCCCCAGCATTTT. Its protein product is CASKKDGVYQPQHF. The chain links TRBV2 to TRBJ1-5, with D hard to call. CDR3 size: 14 residues. CDR1 and CDR2 (germline): SNHLY, FYNNEI. Trimming pared 7 bases from V and 5 bases from J, leaving 15 bases between.